This T cell receptor (beta chain) was obtained from a study of T cell responses to AZD1222 COVID-19 vaccine. Notes on the study in general: Close to half of spike-specific TCRs reportedly recognize unmutated variant regions. Two AZD1222 doses significantly raised spike-specific TCR breadth and depth over controls.

Here immunoSEQ multiplex PCR was the method, and the copy in TCRdb shows in-frame clones only, minus some. The top ten clones hold about 3.5% of a sample with about 100,000 clones, approximately 87% of them seen once. As concerns this clone: Its antigen is still unknown.

Trimming shortened V by 6 bases and J by 5 bases, and 20 bases separated the two germline ends. This CDR3 has 14 amino acids. Germline V gives CDR1 SQVTM, CDR2 ANQGSEA. This chain joins TRBV29-1 and TRBJ2-7; D is perhaps TRBD1 (6 bases). This sequence was found in an adult in good health. This sample comprised peripheral blood, obtained on day 0 of AZD1222 vaccination. CDR3 nucleotides: TGCAGCGTCGGTTCCGGGACATCCTTTGACGAGCAGTACTTC. Translating it yields CSVGSGTSFDEQYF.